These T cell receptor beta chains were read from a single sample in a study of long-term antiretroviral therapy in people with HIV. Generated by immunoSEQ multiplex PCR, the TCRdb table keeps only in-frame clones and is missing some. Seen here are about 12,000 clones, about 85% observed once, and the top ten hold 22%. This sample comprised unsorted PBMCs, obtained 2.1 years after starting antiretroviral therapy. These receptors originate from a woman in her forties with HIV. Both conserved end residues are part of each CDR3. A D gene is named only where the DNA matches it firmly. A row's size may be missing; if present it is once, few, many or a size class.

len: 13; v_gene: TRBV25-1; j_gene: TRBJ1-4; d_gene: .; abundance: .; CDR3nt: TGTGCCAGCAGTACGGGGGCACCGGAAAAACTGTTTTTT; CDR3aa: CASSTGAPEKLFF
len: 14; v_gene: TRBV2; j_gene: TRBJ2-2; d_gene: .; abundance: .; CDR3nt: TGTGCCAGCAGTTTGGACTCAAACACCGGGGAGCTGTTTTTT; CDR3aa: CASSLDSNTGELFF
len: 14; v_gene: TRBV5-1; j_gene: TRBJ2-7; d_gene: .; abundance: .; CDR3nt: TGCGCCAGCAGCAGGGTGGACAGAGCCTACGAGCAGTACTTC; CDR3aa: CASSRVDRAYEQYF
len: 14; v_gene: TRBV6-5; j_gene: TRBJ1-2; d_gene: TRBD1; abundance: .; CDR3nt: TGTGCCATCAGTGAGAGAACAGGGGACTATGGCTACACCTTC; CDR3aa: CAISERTGDYGYTF
len: 14; v_gene: TRBV5-1; j_gene: TRBJ1-1; d_gene: .; abundance: .; CDR3nt: TGCGCCAGCAGCTTGCAGGGTTTCGGCACTGAAGCTTTCTTT; CDR3aa: CASSLQGFGTEAFF
len: 14; v_gene: TRBV2; j_gene: TRBJ1-3; d_gene: .; abundance: .; CDR3nt: TGTGCCAGCAGTGAAGGGGCATCTGGAAACACCATATATTTT; CDR3aa: CASSEGASGNTIYF
len: 19; v_gene: TRBV10-3; j_gene: TRBJ2-1; d_gene: .; abundance: .; CDR3nt: TGTGCCATCAGTGGCCAGGCTGAGAGGACACCGAGCTCCTACAATGAGCAGTTCTTC; CDR3aa: CAISGQAERTPSSYNEQFF
len: 15; v_gene: TRBV18; j_gene: TRBJ1-6; d_gene: TRBD1; abundance: once; CDR3nt: TGTGCCAGCTCACCAGGACAGGGTACGAATTCACCCCTCCACTTT; CDR3aa: CASSPGQGTNSPLHF
len: 14; v_gene: TRBV7-8; j_gene: TRBJ2-3; d_gene: .; abundance: .; CDR3nt: TGTGCCAGCAGCTTAGACCGGACGGGCCGGGGGCAGTATTTT; CDR3aa: CASSLDRTGRGQYF
len: 15; v_gene: TRBV19; j_gene: TRBJ2-2; d_gene: TRBD2; abundance: .; CDR3nt: TGTGCCAGTAGTATATCGCTAGCGGTCACCGGGGAGCTGTTTTTT; CDR3aa: CASSISLAVTGELFF
len: 15; v_gene: TRBV6-1; j_gene: TRBJ1-2; d_gene: .; abundance: .; CDR3nt: TGTGCCAGCAGTGAAGCCAGGGCGAGCGGCTATGGCTACACCTTC; CDR3aa: CASSEARASGYGYTF
len: 15; v_gene: TRBV27; j_gene: TRBJ2-3; d_gene: TRBD2; abundance: .; CDR3nt: TGTGCCAGCAGAGGACTAGCGGGGTCCCCGGATACGCAGTATTTT; CDR3aa: CASRGLAGSPDTQYF
len: 16; v_gene: TRBV7-9; j_gene: TRBJ2-3; d_gene: TRBD1; abundance: .; CDR3nt: TGTGCCAGCAGCCCGGGGACAGGGATTTTTATTGATACGCAGTATTTT; CDR3aa: CASSPGTGIFIDTQYF
len: 12; v_gene: TRBV7-9; j_gene: TRBJ2-7; d_gene: .; abundance: .; CDR3nt: TGTGCCAGCAGCCCCGTACGCGACGAGCAGTACTTC; CDR3aa: CASSPVRDEQYF
len: 16; v_gene: TRBV30; j_gene: TRBJ1-1; d_gene: TRBD1; abundance: .; CDR3nt: TGTGCCTGGAGAGCAGGGGGGATGAATTCGAGGACTGAAGCTTTCTTT; CDR3aa: CAWRAGGMNSRTEAFF
len: 16; v_gene: TRBV4-3; j_gene: TRBJ1-2; d_gene: TRBD1; abundance: .; CDR3nt: TGCGCCAGCAGCCAGGACCCGACAGGGGAGTCCTATGGCTACACCTTC; CDR3aa: CASSQDPTGESYGYTF
len: 15; v_gene: TRBV6-1; j_gene: TRBJ2-1; d_gene: TRBD2; abundance: .; CDR3nt: TGTGCCAGCAGTGACGGGAGGGGAAGATCGAATGAGCAGTTCTTC; CDR3aa: CASSDGRGRSNEQFF
len: 16; v_gene: TRBV6-1; j_gene: TRBJ1-3; d_gene: .; abundance: .; CDR3nt: TGTGCCAGCAGTGAAATGCCAGAGAGCTCTGGAAACACCATATATTTT; CDR3aa: CASSEMPESSGNTIYF
len: 13; v_gene: TRBV6-6; j_gene: TRBJ1-1; d_gene: .; abundance: once; CDR3nt: TGTGCCAGCAGTTACAGGAGGAACACTGAAGCTTTCTTT; CDR3aa: CASSYRRNTEAFF
len: 15; v_gene: TRBV5-1; j_gene: TRBJ2-2; d_gene: TRBD1; abundance: .; CDR3nt: TGCGCCAGCAGAACCGGGACAGGGGACACCGGGGAGCTGTTTTTT; CDR3aa: CASRTGTGDTGELFF
len: 14; v_gene: TRBV5-6; j_gene: TRBJ2-4; d_gene: .; abundance: .; CDR3nt: TGTGCCAGCAGCTTGCTCGGACAGAAAAACATTCAGTACTTC; CDR3aa: CASSLLGQKNIQYF
len: 15; v_gene: TRBV7-2; j_gene: TRBJ2-7; d_gene: .; abundance: large; CDR3nt: TGTGCCAGCAGCTTAGCTGGCAGGATGAACTACGAGCAGTACTTC; CDR3aa: CASSLAGRMNYEQYF
len: 13; v_gene: TRBV4-1; j_gene: TRBJ2-5; d_gene: .; abundance: .; CDR3nt: TGCGCCAGCACCCACCCGGGGGAAGAGACCCAGTACTTC; CDR3aa: CASTHPGEETQYF
len: 18; v_gene: TRBV10-3; j_gene: TRBJ2-6; d_gene: TRBD2; abundance: .; CDR3nt: TGTGCCACCCCGGCTAGGGAGGGCCAAGTCTCTGGGGCCAACGTCCTGACTTTC; CDR3aa: CATPAREGQVSGANVLTF